The present entry profiles one T cell receptor beta chain with its context. Clones were read by immunoSEQ multiplex PCR, and TCRdb kept only the in-frame ones, dropping some. The sample lists under 300,000 clones, around 85% occurring once. The sample originates from a study of blood T cell repertoires in COVID-19. Sequencing used peripheral blood. This TCR derives from a human donor with COVID-19, enrolled during active disease. The donor label of this sample is uncertain.

The CDR3 DNA follows: TGTGCCAGCAGCGGACAGGGACGGTATGGCTACACCTTC. Protein sequence: CASSGQGRYGYTF. J is TRBJ1-2 and V is TRBV9; 7 bases match TRBD1. This CDR3 region has 13 residues. CDR1 is SGDLS, CDR2 YYNGEE, per germline. The J segment lost 5 bases and the V segment lost 3 bases, leaving 4 bases of the junction unmatched.